Below, one TCR beta chain is given with its context. Antigen specificity is unknown. The V gene's germline CDR1 is KGHSH and CDR2 LQKENI. V was clipped by 1 base and J by 0 bases; unmatched bases: 8. The CDR3 is 17 amino acids. The PCR employed 60 Vbeta primers together with 13 Jbeta primers. Only in-frame clones appear in the TCRdb table, and some are missing; sequencing was by immunoSEQ multiplex PCR. Here the sample spans roughly 130,000 clones, 70% to 90% being singletons. This sample stems from a study of cytomegalovirus exposure and HLA in healthy donors. Study-level findings and limits: Common viral pathogens were later found to be apparently linked to several of the most significant clusters. In an earlier analysis, in 587 donors, most V segments appeared productive either ~90% or ~30% of the time.

The chain has TRBV18 and TRBJ1-1; 7 positions match TRBD1. The source is a woman in her 40s in good health and CMV-seropositive. The specimen sequenced was PBMCs. CDR3 nucleotide sequence: TGTGCCAGCTCACCACGGGGGACAGACCTCATGAACACTGAAGCTTTCTTT. This codes for CASSPRGTDLMNTEAFF.